A selection of T cell receptor beta chains follows, all from one sample in a study of CD8 T cells in Susac syndrome. TCRdb re-called the immunoSEQ multiplex PCR reads through MiXCR, storing one row per CDR3 protein. The sample has about 82,000 distinct CDR3 sequences, roughly 95% seen once. The sample was CD8+ T cells from PBMCs. All receptors derive from a human donor with Susac syndrome. Each CDR3 is given without its conserved first and last residue. Clone size is stated in some rows and not others, as once, few, many or a class when expanded.

NA,13,TRBV20-1,SAGTGEGYQETQY
NA,12,TRBV27,ASSPTGTNEKLF
NA,10,TRBV29-1,SVEASYGELF
NA,14,TRBV30,AWSQTHPAIGTEAF
NA,12,TRBV28,ASSLVREDYEQY
NA,13,TRBV9,ASSVAGNGNSPLH
NA,13,TRBV20-1,SASDGRGVTDTQY
NA,11,TRBV15,ATSRDRRETQY
NA,10,TRBV30,AWGRGHNEQF
NA,15,TRBV4-1,ASSQMRGTVQPYEQY
NA,10,TRBV30,ACHDRNYGYT
NA,12,TRBV9,ASSVAWSSYEQY
NA,10,TRBV20-1,SALGQGVGYT
once,13,TRBV6-6,ASIRGELDTDTQY
NA,11,TRBV24-1,ATSRTEMKGYT
NA,13,TRBV4-3,ASSQGWTENTEAF
NA,13,TRBV5-1,ASSPQRGGLGTQY
NA,16,TRBV27,ASSLFVGTLPSTDTQY
NA,13,TRBV7-8,ASSRTSGGSDTQY
NA,13,TRBV4-3,AKYLSAGLTDTQY
NA,12,TRBV15,ATSSVGGRTEAF
NA,12,TRBV12-5,ASDGTGSSNEQF